A single sample is the source of the 21 T cell receptor beta chains below, sequenced in a study of blood T cell repertoires in COVID-19 (dated by TCRdb to 2018 to 2020). To prepare the library, the immunoSEQ multiplex PCR assay was applied. Imported from immuneACCESS, the table was reduced by TCRdb to in-frame sequences with V and J called. These copies leave out some clones; in studies compared against another copy, an unresolved V gene accounts for under half, and the cause of the remainder is not known. For this sample the table gives 50,000 to 65,000 clones, of which 76% were detected only once. Jointly, the top ten make up approximately 6.8% of the sample. Sequencing input: peripheral blood. The receptors stem from a woman aged 45-60 years with active or convalescent COVID-19.

V gene TRBV29-1 combines with J gene TRBJ2-1; D unresolved. V lost 4 bases to trimming and J lost 1 base, with 11 bases between them. CDR3 size: 14 residues. Germline loops: CDR1 SQVTM, CDR2 ANQGSEA. The CDR3 loop is CSVVGQASYNEQFF. The CDR3 DNA reads as TGCAGCGTTGTGGGCCAGGCTTCCTACAATGAGCAGTTCTTC.

The chain has TRBV27 and TRBJ2-5; 11 nucleotides line up with TRBD2. This CDR3 is 15 amino acids long. CDR1 is MNHEY, CDR2 SMNVEV, per germline (reference sequence). V lost 8 bases to trimming and J lost 4 bases; unmatched junction nucleotides: 9. The DNA of the CDR3 is TGTGCCAGCCAAATACTAGCGGGAGAGGGAGAGACCCAGTACTTC. As protein: CASQILAGEGETQYF.

The chain recombines TRBV29-1 with TRBJ2-1; 14 bases match TRBD2. V gave up 1 base and J gave up 7 bases; unmatched junction bases: 6. Looked up from germline, CDR1 is SQVTM and CDR2 is ANQGSEA. CDR3 size: 16 residues. This chain's CDR3 is CSVEGGLAGVLNEQFF. The CDR3 DNA reads as TGCAGCGTTGAAGGGGGACTAGCGGGAGTGTTGAATGAGCAGTTCTTC.

This clone was picked up one time. The genes are TRBV29-1 and TRBJ1-1; perhaps TRBD1 as D (6 bases). The CDR3 runs to 13 residues. Germline V gene data show CDR1 as SQVTM and CDR2 as ANQGSEA. V was pared by 5 bases and J by 3 bases, with 13 bases between. The CDR3 protein is CSVSTGSDTEAFF. DNA for the CDR3: TGCAGCGTTTCTACAGGGTCGGACACTGAAGCTTTCTTT.

This clone ranks as medium-sized. The genes are TRBV10-2 and TRBJ1-1, with unresolved D. V lost 3 bases and J lost 2, with 10 bases in between. The germline CDR1 and CDR2 sequences are WSHSY and SAAADI. This CDR3 has 14 residues. This chain's CDR3 is CASSEGSTNTEAFF. Here the CDR3 DNA reads TGCGCCAGCAGTGAAGGGAGCACCAACACTGAAGCTTTCTTT.

V usage is TRBV11-2 and J usage is TRBJ2-3; the D gene is possibly TRBD2 (6 bases). V shed 5 bases and J shed 4 bases, with 16 bases lying between them. The CDR3 sequence is 15 residues long. CDR1 SGHAT and CDR2 FQNNGV come from the germline V gene. The chain's CDR3 is CASSQQNWGADTQYF. CDR3 sequence (DNA): TGTGCCAGCAGCCAACAGAACTGGGGGGCAGATACGCAGTATTTT. Complete variable domain (other parts from reference TRBV11-2 and TRBJ2-3): EAGVAQSPRYKIIEKRQSVAFWCNPISGHATLYWYQQILGQGPKLLIQFQNNGVVDDSQLPKDRFSAERLKGVDSTLKIQPAKLEDSAVYLCASSQQNWGADTQYFGPGTRLTVL.

In its sample, this clone was seen once. The CDR3 bases are TGTGCCAGCAGCTTTTCCAACAGGGGGTCTGAAGCTTTCTTT. This gives the protein CASSFSNRGSEAFF. This sequence joins TRBV5-6 and TRBJ1-1; 8 bases agree with TRBD1. The germline V gene encodes CDR1 SGHDT and CDR2 YYEEEE. This CDR3 comprises 14 residues. Trimming cost V 2 bases and J 6 bases; bases outside gene matches: 6.

This clone was counted a few times. The rearrangement links TRBV12-5 to TRBJ2-6; possibly TRBD2 for D (7 bases). The germline V and J ends were trimmed by 7 bases and 2 bases, with 15 bases remaining between them. The CDR3 covers 16 residues. Per the germline V gene, CDR1 is LGHNT and CDR2 is FRNRAP. The CDR3 here is CASAPGGRAGANVLTF. CDR3 in DNA: TGTGCTAGTGCCCCGGGGGGCCGCGCTGGGGCCAACGTCCTGACTTTC.

The chain links TRBV6-4 to TRBJ2-1; TRBD2 matches at 9 bases. V was clipped by 6 bases and J by 2 bases; unmatched bases: 5. Germline V gives CDR1 MRHNA, CDR2 SNTAGT. The CDR3 loop spans 15 amino acids. CDR3 amino acids: CASSLGGGAYNEQFF. The CDR3 DNA follows: TGTGCCAGCAGCCTTGGCGGGGGGGCCTACAATGAGCAGTTCTTC.

The rearrangement joins TRBV5-5 to TRBJ1-4; no reliable D call. V was cut by 0 bases and J by 5 bases, with 8 bases left in between. This CDR3 region has 14 residues. Germline V gene sequence: CDR1 SGHKS, CDR2 YYEKEE (reference sequence). The CDR3 protein is CASSLASANEKLFF. CDR3 in DNA: TGTGCCAGCAGCTTGGCGTCAGCGAATGAAAAACTGTTTTTT.

J is TRBJ1-2 and V is TRBV29-1; 8 bases agree with TRBD1. After removal of 0 bases from V and 6 bases from J, the junction contained 6 bases not matched to a gene. The CDR3 totals 14 residues. Germline V gene data show CDR1 as SQVTM and CDR2 as ANQGSEA. CDR3 DNA: TGCAGCGTTGAAGATCAAAGACAGGGGCATGGCTACACCTTC. It specifies CSVEDQRQGHGYTF.

This sequence joins TRBV10-3 and TRBJ1-1, with unresolved D. The V gene lost 4 bases and the J gene lost 4 bases, with 7 bases spanning the gap. Germline CDR1 is ENHRY and CDR2 is SYGVKD. The CDR3 is 12 residues long. The DNA for the CDR3 is TGTGCCATCAGTGGAGCGGGCACTGAAGCTTTCTTT. It codes for CAISGAGTEAFF.

The gene calls are TRBV30 and TRBJ1-3, with a weak D call TRBD1 (5 bases). Germline V gives CDR1 GTSNPN, CDR2 SVGIG (reference sequence). The CDR3 totals 12 residues. In DNA, the CDR3 is TGTGCGAGCAGGGCGCGTGGAAACACCATATATTTT. Amino acids: CASRARGNTIYF.

CDR3 DNA sequence: TGTGCCAGCAGCTCCGACCCCGGGGAGACCCAGTACTTC. As protein: CASSSDPGETQYF. V usage is TRBV5-4 and J usage is TRBJ2-5; D unresolved. Germline CDR1 reads SGHNT; CDR2 reads YYREEE (reference sequence). The V and J ends lost 3 bases and 5 bases respectively, with 11 bases between them. The CDR3 covers 13 residues. The full variable domain, its missing parts supplied by reference TRBV5-4 and TRBJ2-5, is ETGVTQSPTHLIKTRGQQVTLRCSSQSGHNTVSWYQQALGQGPQFIFQYYREEENGRGNFPPRFSGLQFPNYSSELNVNALELDDSALYLCASSSDPGETQYFGPGTRLLVL.

V and J are TRBV6-1 and TRBJ1-4; D is uncertain. The CDR3 length is 11 residues. Trimming pared 3 bases from V and 13 bases from J, leaving 9 bases between. Looked up from germline, CDR1 is MNHNS and CDR2 is SASEGT. CDR3 in amino acids: CASSDTTRLFF. CDR3 bases: TGTGCCAGCAGTGATACCACAAGACTGTTTTTT.

The chain recombines TRBV12-5 with TRBJ2-2, with D perhaps TRBD2 (6 bases). The CDR3 extends over 16 amino acids. CDR1 is LGHNT, CDR2 FRNRAP, per germline. Trimming pared 1 base from V and 1 base from J, leaving 10 bases between. The CDR3 sequence: CASGLAGLMNTGELFF. Here the CDR3 DNA reads TGTGCTAGTGGTTTGGCGGGACTCATGAACACCGGGGAGCTGTTTTTT.

J is TRBJ2-3 and V is TRBV2; TRBD1 is a possible D gene (7 bases). The V and J ends lost 5 bases and 6 bases respectively, with 12 bases between them. The CDR3 spans 13 residues. Germline CDR1 reads SNHLY; CDR2 reads FYNNEI. The CDR3: CASSIQGRDTQYF. CDR3 bases: TGTGCCAGCAGTATACAGGGGAGGGATACGCAGTATTTT.

This chain connects TRBV19 to TRBJ2-6, with a tentative D call TRBD2 (6 bases). Trimming left V 4 bases short and J 1 base short, with 11 bases between. The length of the CDR3 is 16 residues. CDR1 and CDR2 from the germline V gene are LNHDA and SQIVND (reference sequence). The CDR3 reads CASSTGDGSGANVLTF. CDR3 sequence (DNA): TGTGCCAGTAGTACGGGGGACGGATCTGGGGCCAACGTCCTGACTTTC.

CDR3 amino acids: CASSPRDTHYEQYF. Written as DNA, the CDR3 is TGCGCCAGCAGCCCCAGGGACACCCACTACGAGCAGTACTTC. V gene TRBV5-1 combines with J gene TRBJ2-7; perhaps TRBD1 as D (6 bases). The CDR3 totals 14 residues. CDR1 is SGHRS and CDR2 is YFSETQ in the germline V gene. Trimming shortened V by 4 bases and J by 3 bases, and 14 bases separated the two germline ends.

This chain links TRBV10-3 with TRBJ1-2; D is undetermined. Trimming took 3 bases from V and 8 from J, leaving 10 bases between them. Germline V gene sequence: CDR1 ENHRY, CDR2 SYGVKD. The length of the CDR3 is 12 residues. The CDR3 spells CAISEFDNGYTF. The DNA of the CDR3 is TGTGCCATCAGTGAATTCGACAACGGCTACACCTTC.

A note on this clone: One end of the junction varies from germline; a read error may be responsible. The chain uses TRBV7-8 and TRBJ2-2, with D unresolved. CDR1 and CDR2 from the germline V gene are SGHVS and FQNEAQ. The CDR3 loop spans 9 amino acids. CDR3 DNA: TGCGGAACGGGCGGGGAGCTGTTTTTT. Amino acids: CGTGGELFF.